A single sample is the source of the 23 T cell receptor beta chains below, sequenced in a study of OX40 agonist ivuxolimab in advanced cancers. Repertoires were generated with immunoSEQ multiplex PCR, while TCRdb's copy carries only in-frame clones and drops some. The data show roughly 92,000 clones, around nine tenths seen once. Sequencing used CD4+ or CD8+ T cells sorted from blood, obtained in a trial of the OX40 agonist ivuxolimab. Every receptor here comes from an adult with an advanced solid tumor such as melanoma, head and neck, liver or kidney cancer.

The CDR3 DNA reads as TGTGCCAGCAGCCAAATGACAGACAACCAAGAGACCCAGTACTTC. This gives the protein CASSQMTDNQETQYF. The chain links TRBV5-4 to TRBJ2-5, with D possibly being TRBD1 (5 bases). Germline V lookup: CDR1 SGHNT, CDR2 YYREEE (reference sequence). The CDR3 has 15 amino acids. Trimming cost V 4 bases and J 0 bases, with 13 bases left between them.

The chain joins TRBV19 to TRBJ2-3, with 9 bases identical to TRBD1. Germline CDR1 LNHDA, CDR2 SQIVND (reference sequence). V dropped 1 base and J dropped 6; count of bases not matched to a gene: 5. The CDR3 spans 15 residues. The CDR3 is CASSIVGTGTDTQYF. CDR3 DNA: TGTGCCAGTAGTATAGTTGGGACAGGGACGGATACGCAGTATTTT. The full variable domain, rest sourced from reference TRBV19 and TRBJ2-3, is DGGITQSPKYLFRKEGQNVTLSCEQNLNHDAMYWYRQDPGQGLRLIYYSQIVNDFQKGDIAEGYSVSREKKESFPLTVTSAQKNPTAFYLCASSIVGTGTDTQYFGPGTRLTVL.

The CDR3 loop reads CASTDTYEQYF. In nucleotides, the CDR3 is TGTGCCAGCACTGACACTTACGAGCAGTACTTC. The chain recombines TRBV6-5 with TRBJ2-7; D is ambiguous. CDR1 and CDR2 (germline): MNHEY, SVGAGI. This CDR3 spans 11 amino acids. The V end lost 7 bases, the J end lost 4 bases, and 8 bases lay between the germline ends.

V and J are TRBV7-8 and TRBJ2-5, with TRBD2 identical over 13 bases. The CDR3 covers 15 residues. Unmatched junction bases numbered 0, after V lost 1 base and J lost 4 bases. Germline values: CDR1 SGHVS, CDR2 FQNEAQ. DNA of the CDR3: TGTGCCAGCAGCTTAGGACTAGCGGGGGGAGAGACCCAGTACTTC. This gives the protein CASSLGLAGGETQYF.

The gene calls are TRBV7-3 and TRBJ1-2; weak D call: TRBD1 (6 bases). The V gene's germline CDR1 is SGHTA and CDR2 FQGTGA. This CDR3 contains 16 residues. V was trimmed by 4 bases and J by 2 bases, leaving 17 bases between them. CDR3 bases: TGTGCCAGCAGCTCTGAACCGACAGGACTAAACTATGGCTACACCTTC. The encoded protein is CASSSEPTGLNYGYTF.

The chain uses TRBV5-6 and TRBJ2-7; D uncertain. The V end was cut by 5 bases, the J end by 12 bases, with 18 bases between. Germline V gene lookup returns CDR1 SGHDT and CDR2 YYEEEE. The CDR3 length is 12 residues. CDR3 protein: CASSRSTTNSYF. The CDR3 DNA is TGTGCCAGCAGTCGGAGTACAACCAATTCGTACTTC.

This rearrangement joins TRBV9 to TRBJ2-5; D is unresolved. Germline V gives CDR1 SGDLS, CDR2 YYNGEE. Trimming pared 0 bases from V and 4 bases from J, leaving 7 bases between. The CDR3 loop spans 13 amino acids. Written as DNA, the CDR3 is TGTGCCAGCAGCGTAGGTAGTGTAGAGACCCAGTACTTC. It specifies CASSVGSVETQYF.

The J gene is TRBJ2-4, the V gene TRBV18, with 8 positions matching TRBD1. The CDR3 loop spans 18 amino acids. V was pared by 4 bases and J by 10 bases, with 21 bases of the junction left unmatched. Looked up from germline, CDR1 is KGHSH and CDR2 is LQKENI. The CDR3 region has the DNA TGTGCCAGCTCACGAGGACAGGGATGGGCCCTTGGGGGCCAAATTCAGTACTTC. The encoded protein is CASSRGQGWALGGQIQYF.

Note on this clone: Distinct nucleotide sequences in the sample also encode this CDR3. The rearrangement uses TRBV14 and TRBJ2-5, with D uncertain. The germline CDR1 and CDR2 sequences are SGHDN and FVKESK. The CDR3 consists of 14 residues. With 1 base removed from V and 2 bases from J, the gap between germline ends came to 8 bases. The CDR3 bases are TGTGCCAGCAGCCAAGCGGCAGGTCAAGAGACCCAGTACTTC. This encodes CASSQAAGQETQYF. Filled out from reference TRBV14 and TRBJ2-5, the complete variable domain reads EAGVTQFPSHSVIEKGQTVTLRCDPISGHDNLYWYRRVMGKEIKFLLHFVKESKQDESGMPNNRFLAERTGGTYSTLKVQPAELEDSGVYFCASSQAAGQETQYFGPGTRLLVL.

This chain links TRBV5-4 with TRBJ2-7; TRBD1 matches 9 bases. Losses at the gene ends were 4 bases for V and 5 bases for J; bases not matched to a gene: 16. The germline gives CDR1 SGHNT, CDR2 YYREEE (reference sequence). CDR3 length: 17 residues. The CDR3 nucleotides read TGTGCCAGCAGCCAGTGGGCAGGGGGACAGGGTACCCACGAGCAGTACTTC. This gives the protein CASSQWAGGQGTHEQYF.

V usage is TRBV6-5 and J usage is TRBJ1-1; 9 bases match TRBD1. CDR1 and CDR2 from the germline V gene are MNHEY and SVGAGI. V lost 6 bases and J lost 7; bases outside the gene matches: 12. The length of the CDR3 is 15 residues. CDR3 nucleotide sequence: TGTGCCAGCAGCGGACAGACAGGGGGTCTCGGTGAAGCTTTCTTT. Protein product: CASSGQTGGLGEAFF.

The chain uses TRBV5-8 and TRBJ1-5; D is unclear. V dropped 4 bases and J dropped 4 bases, with 6 bases sitting between them. Germline loops: CDR1 SGHTS, CDR2 YDEGEE. The CDR3 is 12 residues long. The CDR3 sequence: CASSPFNQPQHF. As DNA, the CDR3 is TGTGCCAGCAGCCCGTTTAATCAGCCCCAGCATTTT.

This clone was detected only once. V gene TRBV6-5 combines with J gene TRBJ2-2; tentatively, D is TRBD2 (6 bases). V shed 8 bases and J shed 8 bases, with 15 bases lying between them. This CDR3 region has 13 residues. Germline loops: CDR1 MNHEY, CDR2 SVGAGI. The CDR3: CASRDSPPGELFF. The CDR3 DNA reads TGTGCCAGCCGGGACTCCCCTCCTGGGGAGCTGTTTTTT.

In the case of this clone: At one end, the junction sequence differs from germline, possibly due to a read error. J is TRBJ2-7 and V is TRBV15; D remains ambiguous. The CDR3 extends over 14 amino acids. Germline V lookup: CDR1 LNHNV, CDR2 YYDKDF (reference sequence). The CDR3 DNA reads as TGTGCCACCAGCGGAGAGGTCGCACCCAACGAGCAGTACTTC. Its translation: CATSGEVAPNEQYF.

This clone was seen once. The rearrangement links TRBV28 to TRBJ1-1; a possible D gene is TRBD1 (5 bases). Between the trimmed V and J ends, which lost 8 bases and 0 bases, there was a span of 13 bases. The CDR3 extends over 14 amino acids. Germline values: CDR1 MDHEN, CDR2 SYDVKM. The CDR3 bases are TGTGCCAGCTGGGGGGAAAGGATGAACACTGAAGCTTTCTTT. This sequence encodes CASWGERMNTEAFF.

This rearrangement joins TRBV6-5 to TRBJ2-7; the D gene is possibly TRBD2 (6 bases). The CDR3 covers 14 residues. V lost 4 bases and J lost 4, with 14 bases in between. Germline values: CDR1 MNHEY, CDR2 SVGAGI. In DNA, the CDR3 is TGTGCCAGCAGTTTGCGGGGCGGTGGTTACGAGCAGTACTTC. Translation gives CASSLRGGGYEQYF.

The chain is built from TRBV4-1 and TRBJ1-4; D ambiguous. CDR3 length equals 14 residues. Trimming removed 0 bases at V and 4 bases at J, with 6 bases between. Germline V gives CDR1 MGHRA, CDR2 YSYEKL. DNA for the CDR3: TGCGCCAGCAGCCAAGATAGAGTTAATGAAAAACTGTTTTTT. This gives the protein CASSQDRVNEKLFF.

The rearrangement links TRBV7-2 to TRBJ2-3, with D unclear. Germline V CDR1 and CDR2: SGHTA, FQGNSA. The CDR3 has 14 residues. V lost 1 base and J 4 bases, leaving 9 bases between the germline ends. In DNA form, the CDR3 reads TGTGCCAGCAGCTTAGGGAGTTGGGCAGATACGCAGTATTTT. It specifies CASSLGSWADTQYF.

This clone was picked up one time. The V call is TRBV15, the J call TRBJ2-2; D remains ambiguous. CDR1 is LNHNV, CDR2 YYDKDF, per germline (reference sequence). The CDR3 consists of 12 residues. V dropped 1 base and J dropped 6 bases, with 3 bases sitting between them. The CDR3 loop is CATSRGPGELFF. In DNA form, the CDR3 reads TGTGCCACCAGCAGAGGTCCCGGGGAGCTGTTTTTT.

V gene TRBV30 combines with J gene TRBJ1-2; 7 nucleotides align to TRBD1. The CDR3 loop spans 15 amino acids. Germline values: CDR1 GTSNPN, CDR2 SVGIG (reference sequence). The trim removed 1 base at V and 4 bases at J, leaving 9 bases unmatched. In nucleotides, the CDR3 is TGTGCCTGGAGTGAGCTTAGACAGGGCGCCTATGGCTACACCTTC. Protein: CAWSELRQGAYGYTF. Full variable domain (remainder filled in from reference TRBV30 and TRBJ1-2): SQTIHQWPATLVQPVGSPLSLECTVEGTSNPNLYWYRQAAGRGLQLLFYSVGIGQISSEVPQNLSASRPQDRQFILSSKKLLLSDSGFYLCAWSELRQGAYGYTFGSGTRLTVV.

This chain joins TRBV6-1 and TRBJ1-5; possibly TRBD1 for D (5 bases). The CDR3 spans 15 residues. The V gene's germline CDR1 is MNHNS and CDR2 SASEGT. V lost 6 bases and J 0 bases, leaving 12 bases between the germline ends. CDR3 residues: CASRPREDSNQPQHF. The DNA of the CDR3 is TGTGCCAGCAGGCCCAGGGAAGATAGCAATCAGCCCCAGCATTTT.

The table lists this clone with a few counts. This chain joins TRBV30 and TRBJ2-5, with D perhaps TRBD1 (5 bases). The CDR3 totals 12 residues. V lost 0 bases to trimming and J lost 8 bases, with 10 bases between them. Germline V gene data show CDR1 as GTSNPN and CDR2 as SVGIG (reference sequence). CDR3 region: CAWSVHRLTQYF. CDR3 in DNA: TGTGCCTGGAGTGTACACAGGCTTACCCAGTACTTC.

The chain joins TRBV5-5 to TRBJ2-3; TRBD2 aligns across 15 bases. The germline V gene encodes CDR1 SGHKS and CDR2 YYEKEE (reference sequence). V gave up 4 bases and J gave up 1 base; unmatched junction bases: 1. The CDR3 length is 16 residues. The CDR3 DNA follows: TGTGCCAGCAGCCGGACTAGCGGGGGGGGCACAGATACGCAGTATTTT. It translates to CASSRTSGGGTDTQYF.